The TCR beta chain described here comes from a study of early T cells in non-severe SARS-CoV-2 infection. The CDR3 length is 16 residues. The ends lost 2 bases at V and 4 bases at J; junction bases unmatched: 7. MiXCR, run by TCRdb on the 5' RACE reads, gives a single entry per CDR3 protein. The sample carries about 39,000 distinct CDR3 sequences, 4% recorded once. This chain connects TRBV12-3 or TRBV12-4 to TRBJ2-3, with 9 bases that match TRBD2. The source is an adult who was a healthcare worker with PCR-confirmed SARS-CoV-2 infection or an uninfected control (not recorded which). Sequencing was carried out using whole blood. CDR3 in amino acids: CASSLIIAGDADTQYF. CDR3 nucleotides: TGTGCCAGCAGTTTAATTATAGCGGGGGACGCAGATACGCAGTATTTT.